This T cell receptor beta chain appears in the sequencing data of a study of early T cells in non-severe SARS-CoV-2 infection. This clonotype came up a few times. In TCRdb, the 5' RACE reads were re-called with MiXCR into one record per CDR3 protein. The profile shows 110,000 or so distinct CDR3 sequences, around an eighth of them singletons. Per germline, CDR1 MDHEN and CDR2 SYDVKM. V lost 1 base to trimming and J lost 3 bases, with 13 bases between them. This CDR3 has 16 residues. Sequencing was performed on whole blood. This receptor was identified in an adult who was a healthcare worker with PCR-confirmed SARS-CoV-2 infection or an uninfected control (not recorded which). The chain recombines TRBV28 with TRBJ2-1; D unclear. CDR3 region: CASSLSSSTNYNEQFF. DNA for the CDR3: TGTGCCAGCAGTTTATCGTCAAGCACAAACTACAATGAGCAGTTCTTC.